Here is one TCR beta chain with its context. Its matching antigen is unknown. CDR3 length equals 13 residues. The V gene end was trimmed by 3 bases and the J gene end by 7 bases; junction bases not matched to a gene: 5. Per the germline V gene, CDR1 is LNHNV and CDR2 is YYDKDF (reference sequence). This sample was taken from a study of blood T cells in healthy people across ages. Study observations and caveats: Strong correlation linked observed beta diversity and percent naive T cells.

Primed by a sample-barcoded 5' primer and a J-beta primer mix, a second PCR proceeded for about 6 to 11 cycles. Individual samples furnished no less than 2.5 million CDR3-containing paired-end reads apiece. TCRdb passed the 5' RACE reads through MiXCR, listing each CDR3 protein once. The sample has roughly 1,500,000 distinct CDR3 sequences, 30% to 35% seen once. The sample providers were healthy Caucasian people from Russia, aged about 6 to 100. The genes are TRBV15 and TRBJ2-5; 7 bases fit TRBD1. This sequence originates from a woman between 25 and 40 years old in good health. The sequenced sample consisted of blood. The CDR3 DNA reads TGTGCCACCAGCAGCGGACAGGAAGGGACCCAGTACTTC. It yields the protein CATSSGQEGTQYF.